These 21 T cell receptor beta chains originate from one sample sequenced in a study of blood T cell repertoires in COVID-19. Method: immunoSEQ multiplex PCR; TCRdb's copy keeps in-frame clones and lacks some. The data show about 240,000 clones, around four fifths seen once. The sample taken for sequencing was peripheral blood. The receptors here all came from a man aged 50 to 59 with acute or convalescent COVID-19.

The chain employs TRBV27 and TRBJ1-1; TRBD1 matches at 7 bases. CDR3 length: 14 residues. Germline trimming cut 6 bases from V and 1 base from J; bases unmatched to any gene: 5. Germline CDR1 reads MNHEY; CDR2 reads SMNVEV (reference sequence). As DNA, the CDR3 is TGTGCCAGCAGGAAGGGACAGAAGAACACTGAAGCTTTCTTT. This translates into CASRKGQKNTEAFF.

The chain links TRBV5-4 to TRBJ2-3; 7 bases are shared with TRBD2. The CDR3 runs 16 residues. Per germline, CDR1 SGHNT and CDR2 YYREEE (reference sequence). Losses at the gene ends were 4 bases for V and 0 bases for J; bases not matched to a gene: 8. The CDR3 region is CASSHPRGSSTDTQYF. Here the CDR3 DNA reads TGTGCCAGCAGCCACCCGCGGGGGTCTAGCACAGATACGCAGTATTTT.

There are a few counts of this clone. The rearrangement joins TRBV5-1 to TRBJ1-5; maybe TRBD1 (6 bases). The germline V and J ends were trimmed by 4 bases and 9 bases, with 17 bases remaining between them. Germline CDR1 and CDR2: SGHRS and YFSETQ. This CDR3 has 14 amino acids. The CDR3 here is CASSPGHYPGPQHF. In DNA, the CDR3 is TGCGCCAGCAGCCCGGGACATTACCCTGGGCCCCAGCATTTT.

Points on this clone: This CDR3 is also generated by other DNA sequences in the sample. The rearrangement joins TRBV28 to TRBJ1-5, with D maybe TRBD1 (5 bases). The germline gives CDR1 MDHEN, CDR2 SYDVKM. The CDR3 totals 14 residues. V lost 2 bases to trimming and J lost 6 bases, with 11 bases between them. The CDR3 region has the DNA TGTGCCAGCAGTTTAAGCGGGGGAGGTCAGCCCCAGCATTTT. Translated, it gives CASSLSGGGQPQHF.

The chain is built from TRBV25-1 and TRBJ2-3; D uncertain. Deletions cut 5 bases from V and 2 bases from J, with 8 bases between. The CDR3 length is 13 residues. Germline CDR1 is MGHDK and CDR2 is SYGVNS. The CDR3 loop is CASSTVYTDTQYF. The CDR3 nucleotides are TGTGCCAGCAGTACAGTATACACAGATACGCAGTATTTT.

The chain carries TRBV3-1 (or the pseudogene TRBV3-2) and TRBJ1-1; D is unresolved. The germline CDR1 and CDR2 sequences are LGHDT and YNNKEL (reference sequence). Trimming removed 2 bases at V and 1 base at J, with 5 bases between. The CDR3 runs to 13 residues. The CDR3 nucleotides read TGTGCCAGCAGCCAAATCAGGAACACTGAAGCTTTCTTT. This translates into CASSQIRNTEAFF.

The CDR3 region has the DNA TGCGCCAGCAGCCTTATTAGCGCCCGGGACAGGGGCACTGAAGCTTTCTTT. It is translated as CASSLISARDRGTEAFF. The chain recombines TRBV4-1 with TRBJ1-1, with 10 positions matching TRBD1. The CDR3 loop spans 17 amino acids. V was clipped by 4 bases and J by 4 bases; unmatched bases: 12. CDR1 and CDR2 from the germline V gene are MGHRA and YSYEKL.

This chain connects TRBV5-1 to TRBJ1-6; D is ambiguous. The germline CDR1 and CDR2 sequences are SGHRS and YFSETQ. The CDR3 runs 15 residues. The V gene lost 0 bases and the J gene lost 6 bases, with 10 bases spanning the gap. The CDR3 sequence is CASSLEVQINSPLHF. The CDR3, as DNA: TGCGCCAGCAGCTTGGAAGTACAGATTAATTCACCCCTCCACTTT.

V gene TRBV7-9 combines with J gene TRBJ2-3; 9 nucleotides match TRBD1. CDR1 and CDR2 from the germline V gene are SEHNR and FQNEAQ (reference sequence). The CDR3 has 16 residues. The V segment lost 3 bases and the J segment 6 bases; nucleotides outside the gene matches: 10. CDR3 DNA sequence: TGTGCCAGCAGCTTCTCACCGGGACAGGGCGTGGATACGCAGTATTTT. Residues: CASSFSPGQGVDTQYF.

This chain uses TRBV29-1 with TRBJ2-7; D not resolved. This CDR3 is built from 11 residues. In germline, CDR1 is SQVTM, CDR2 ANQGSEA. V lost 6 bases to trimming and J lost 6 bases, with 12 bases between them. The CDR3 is CSVKNGFEQYF. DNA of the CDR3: TGCAGCGTAAAAAATGGCTTCGAGCAGTACTTC.

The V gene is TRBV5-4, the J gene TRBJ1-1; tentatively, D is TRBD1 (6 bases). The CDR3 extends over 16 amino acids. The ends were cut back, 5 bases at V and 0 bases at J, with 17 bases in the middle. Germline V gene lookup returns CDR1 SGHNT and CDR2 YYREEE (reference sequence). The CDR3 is CASRASHRAMNTEAFF. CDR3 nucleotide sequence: TGTGCCAGCAGGGCGAGCCACAGGGCCATGAACACTGAAGCTTTCTTT. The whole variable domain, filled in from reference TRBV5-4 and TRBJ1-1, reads ETGVTQSPTHLIKTRGQQVTLRCSSQSGHNTVSWYQQALGQGPQFIFQYYREEENGRGNFPPRFSGLQFPNYSSELNVNALELDDSALYLCASRASHRAMNTEAFFGQGTRLTVV.

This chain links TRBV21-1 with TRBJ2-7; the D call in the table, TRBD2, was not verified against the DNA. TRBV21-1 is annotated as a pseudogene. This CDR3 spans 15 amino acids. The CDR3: CASSNGRLAGTEQYF. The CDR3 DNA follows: TGTGCCAGCAGCAACGGCCGACTAGCGGGAACCGAGCAGTACTTC.

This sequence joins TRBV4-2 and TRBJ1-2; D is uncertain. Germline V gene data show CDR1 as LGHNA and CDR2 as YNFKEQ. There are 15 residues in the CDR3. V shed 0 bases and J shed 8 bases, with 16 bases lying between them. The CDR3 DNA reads TGTGCCAGCAGCCAAGATCCCCTGGGCCCGGGGGGCTACACCTTC. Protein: CASSQDPLGPGGYTF.

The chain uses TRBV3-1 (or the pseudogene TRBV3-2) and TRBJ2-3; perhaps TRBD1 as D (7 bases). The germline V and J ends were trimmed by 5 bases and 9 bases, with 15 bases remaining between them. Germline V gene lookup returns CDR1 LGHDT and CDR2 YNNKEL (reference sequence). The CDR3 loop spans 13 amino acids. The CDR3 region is CASSRQGRETQYF. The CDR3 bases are TGTGCCAGCAGCAGACAGGGACGGGAGACGCAGTATTTT.

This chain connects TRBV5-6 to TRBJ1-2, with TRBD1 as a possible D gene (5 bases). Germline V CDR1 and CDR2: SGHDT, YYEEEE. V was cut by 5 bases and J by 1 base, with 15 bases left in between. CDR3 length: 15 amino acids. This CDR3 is CASSPITGVNYGYTF. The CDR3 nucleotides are TGTGCCAGCAGTCCAATAACAGGCGTTAACTATGGCTACACCTTC.

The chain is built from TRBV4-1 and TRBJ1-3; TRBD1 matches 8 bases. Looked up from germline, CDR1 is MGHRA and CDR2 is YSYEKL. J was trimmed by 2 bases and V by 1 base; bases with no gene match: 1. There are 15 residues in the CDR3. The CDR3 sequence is CASSQGTGTGNTIYF. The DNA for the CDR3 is TGCGCCAGCAGCCAAGGGACAGGGACTGGAAACACCATATATTTT.

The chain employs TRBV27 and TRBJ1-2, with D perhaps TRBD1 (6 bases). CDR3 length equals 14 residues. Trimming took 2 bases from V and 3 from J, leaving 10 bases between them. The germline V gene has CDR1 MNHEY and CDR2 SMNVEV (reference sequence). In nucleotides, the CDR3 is TGTGCCAGCAGTTTAAGACAGGCGCACTATGGCTACACCTTC. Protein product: CASSLRQAHYGYTF.

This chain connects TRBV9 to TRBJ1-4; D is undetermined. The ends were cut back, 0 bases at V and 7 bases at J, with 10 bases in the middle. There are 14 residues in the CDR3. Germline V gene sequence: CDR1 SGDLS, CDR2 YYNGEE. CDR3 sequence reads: CASSVESGSEKLFF. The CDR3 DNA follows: TGTGCCAGCAGCGTAGAGTCAGGTTCTGAAAAACTGTTTTTT.

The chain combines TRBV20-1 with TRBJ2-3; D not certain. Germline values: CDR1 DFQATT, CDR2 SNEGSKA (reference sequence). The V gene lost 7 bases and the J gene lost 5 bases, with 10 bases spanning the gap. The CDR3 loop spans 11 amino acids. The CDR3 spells CSVKTGDTQYF. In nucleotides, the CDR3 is TGCAGTGTTAAAACGGGAGATACGCAGTATTTT.

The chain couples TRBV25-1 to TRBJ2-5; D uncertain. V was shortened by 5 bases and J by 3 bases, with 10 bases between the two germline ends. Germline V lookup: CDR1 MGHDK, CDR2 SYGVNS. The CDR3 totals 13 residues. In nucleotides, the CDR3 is TGTGCCAGCAGTATTCACAGCAAAGAGACCCAGTACTTC. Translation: CASSIHSKETQYF.

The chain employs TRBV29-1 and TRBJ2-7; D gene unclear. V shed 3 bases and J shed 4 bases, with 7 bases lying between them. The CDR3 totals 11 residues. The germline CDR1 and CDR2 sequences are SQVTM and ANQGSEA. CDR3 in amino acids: CSVESGYEQYF. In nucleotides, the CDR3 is TGCAGCGTTGAGAGTGGTTACGAGCAGTACTTC.